A single sample gave rise to the 17 T cell receptor beta chains below, sequenced in a study of CD8+ T cells in alopecia areata. The sequencing template was cDNA reverse transcribed from extracted RNA. The method was immunoSEQ multiplex PCR; TCRdb's version includes in-frame clones alone and lacks a portion of them. The sample has approximately 210,000 clones, 40% to 55% seen once. As for treatment: oral pan-JAK inhibitor, 5-10 mg twice daily. This specimen consisted of CD4+ T cells sorted from blood, obtained at roughly week 36, from a patient treated with tofacitinib. All receptors come from a human donor with alopecia areata.

The chain carries TRBV7-9 and TRBJ2-5; possible D gene TRBD2, 6 bases. Trimming cost V 2 bases and J 5 bases, with 12 bases left between them. The germline CDR1 and CDR2 sequences are SEHNR and FQNEAQ (reference sequence). The CDR3 has 14 amino acids. The CDR3 DNA follows: TGTGCCAGCAGCTTAAGTGGGGGGTTGGAGACCCAGTACTTC. Residues: CASSLSGGLETQYF. The full variable domain, its missing parts supplied by reference TRBV7-9 and TRBJ2-5, is DTGVSQNPRHKITKRGQNVTFRCDPISEHNRLYWYRQTLGQGPEFLTYFQNEAQLEKSRLLSDRFSAERPKGSFSTLEIQRTEQGDSAMYLCASSLSGGLETQYFGPGTRLLVL.

Regarding this clone: The sample holds other DNA sequences that translate to the same CDR3. This chain links TRBV11-3 with TRBJ1-1, with TRBD1 identical over 7 bases. With V trimmed by 4 bases and J by 1 base, 3 bases remained unmatched. This CDR3 spans 14 amino acids. Germline V gives CDR1 SGHNT, CDR2 YENEEA. The CDR3 loop reads CASSSTGANTEAFF. In DNA form, the CDR3 reads TGTGCCAGCAGCTCAACAGGGGCGAACACTGAAGCTTTCTTT.

J is TRBJ2-5 and V is TRBV30; the D gene is possibly TRBD2 (6 bases). Germline loops: CDR1 GTSNPN, CDR2 SVGIG (reference sequence). The CDR3 contains 14 residues. Trimming removed 1 base at V and 4 bases at J, with 13 bases between. For the CDR3, the DNA is TGTGCCTGGAGTGGCTCCAGGAGGGGAGAGACCCAGTACTTC. Residues: CAWSGSRRGETQYF.

This chain uses TRBV14 with TRBJ1-2; TRBD1 might be the D (5 bases). The V gene's germline CDR1 is SGHDN and CDR2 FVKESK. The CDR3 sequence is 12 residues long. The V end was cut by 4 bases, the J end by 8 bases, with 11 bases between. CDR3 sequence: CASSPGYSGYTF. In DNA form, the CDR3 reads TGTGCCAGCAGCCCAGGGTACTCGGGCTACACCTTC.

The genes are TRBV27 and TRBJ2-5, with 8 bases matching TRBD1. This CDR3 has 14 residues. CDR1 and CDR2 from the germline V gene are MNHEY and SMNVEV (reference sequence). The junction had 9 bases not matched to a gene; V was cut back by 7 bases and J by 5 bases. The CDR3 region has the DNA TGTGCCAGCATGGGACAGGCCTCGGGGGAGACCCAGTACTTC. Its translation: CASMGQASGETQYF.

This clone has a handful of counts. The chain carries TRBV7-2 and TRBJ2-5; D may be TRBD2 (5 bases). The DNA end is a closer match to TRBJ2-7, so the J assignment may be wrong. The CDR3 has 12 amino acids. Germline CDR1 reads SGHTA; CDR2 reads FQGNSA. CDR3 nucleotide sequence: TGTGCCAGCAGCTTGCAACTAGGCGAGCAGTACTTC. Its translation: CASSLQLGEQYF.

This clone has more than one count but fewer than ten. The V call is TRBV18, the J call TRBJ2-5; D possibly corresponds to TRBD1 (5 bases). Per the germline V gene, CDR1 is KGHSH and CDR2 is LQKENI. There are 14 residues in the CDR3. The V end was cut by 3 bases, the J end by 0 bases, with 8 bases between. CDR3 amino acids: CASSPDRNQETQYF. CDR3 DNA: TGTGCCAGCTCACCCGACAGAAACCAAGAGACCCAGTACTTC.

The chain employs TRBV5-1 and TRBJ2-7; perhaps D is TRBD1 or TRBD2 (5 bases each). This CDR3 region has 14 residues. Germline values: CDR1 SGHRS, CDR2 YFSETQ. Trimming cost V 4 bases and J 4 bases, with 15 bases left between them. CDR3 nucleotides: TGCGCCAGCAGCAGGACACTAGGGGTTTACGAGCAGTACTTC. Its protein is CASSRTLGVYEQYF.

The chain uses TRBV29-1 and TRBJ2-2; possible D gene TRBD1, 6 bases. Deletions cut 7 bases from V and 4 bases from J, with 10 bases between. The CDR3 spans 12 residues. Per the germline V gene, CDR1 is SQVTM and CDR2 is ANQGSEA. In DNA, the CDR3 is TGCAGCGACAGGGTAGGCACCGGGGAGCTGTTTTTT. Translation gives CSDRVGTGELFF.

This clone was seen a handful of times. The rearrangement uses TRBV29-1 and TRBJ1-1; D is unresolved. V was trimmed by 4 bases and J by 6 bases, leaving 15 bases between them. CDR3 length equals 13 residues. Germline assignment: CDR1 SQVTM and CDR2 ANQGSEA. The CDR3 sequence is CSVVGINPPEAFF. Written as DNA, the CDR3 is TGCAGCGTTGTGGGCATTAACCCCCCTGAAGCTTTCTTT.

The chain recombines TRBV7-2 with TRBJ2-1; possibly TRBD2 for D (6 bases). The CDR3 totals 15 residues. V lost 5 bases and J lost 5, with 16 bases in between. Germline-derived CDR1 and CDR2 are SGHTA and FQGNSA. The CDR3 spells CASSIPVGLHNEQFF. CDR3 DNA sequence: TGTGCCAGCAGCATACCAGTGGGACTCCACAATGAGCAGTTCTTC.

The V call is TRBV5-1, the J call TRBJ2-1; D call uncertain. This CDR3 region has 15 residues. The ends were cut back, 6 bases at V and 0 bases at J, with 13 bases in the middle. Germline V gene sequence: CDR1 SGHRS, CDR2 YFSETQ. The CDR3 DNA follows: TGCGCCAGCAAGAGTCGGGCGAGCTCCTACAATGAGCAGTTCTTC. Translated, it gives CASKSRASSYNEQFF.

This clone was seen more than once but under ten times. The rearrangement links TRBV7-6 to TRBJ1-1, with D hard to call. CDR1 is SGHVS and CDR2 is FNYEAQ in the germline V gene. The V and J ends lost 5 bases and 5 bases respectively, with 9 bases between them. CDR3 length equals 12 residues. CDR3 nucleotides: TGTGCCAGCAGCCCCCTCGCGACTGAAGCTTTCTTT. Protein sequence: CASSPLATEAFF. Combining the CDR3 with reference TRBV7-6 and TRBJ1-1 gives the whole variable domain GAGVSQSPRYKVTKRGQDVALRCDPISGHVSLYWYRQALGQGPEFLTYFNYEAQQDKSGLPNDRFSAERPEGSISTLTIQRTEQRDSAMYRCASSPLATEAFFGQGTRLTVV.

The chain has TRBV7-2 and TRBJ2-5, with TRBD1 as a possible D gene (5 bases). With 4 bases removed from V and 2 bases from J, the gap between germline ends came to 14 bases. CDR3 length equals 15 residues. Germline V gene lookup returns CDR1 SGHTA and CDR2 FQGNSA. This chain's CDR3 is CASSSPTDLQETQYF. CDR3 bases: TGTGCCAGCAGCTCCCCGACAGATCTACAAGAGACCCAGTACTTC.

This clone was observed a few times. This chain links TRBV7-9 with TRBJ2-1, with 8 bases fitting TRBD2. This CDR3 has 17 residues. V shed 5 bases, J shed 4 bases, and the junction held 13 bases outside the gene matches. CDR1 is SEHNR and CDR2 is FQNEAQ in the germline V gene (reference sequence). The CDR3 DNA follows: TGTGCCAGCAGCCCACCATTACCACTAGCGGATTACAATGAGCAGTTCTTC. Its protein is CASSPPLPLADYNEQFF.

The chain couples TRBV30 to TRBJ1-1; unclear D gene. CDR1 is GTSNPN, CDR2 SVGIG, per germline (reference sequence). CDR3 length equals 12 residues. The V gene lost 0 bases and the J gene lost 6 bases, with 8 bases spanning the gap. CDR3 residues: CAWSVRGAEAFF. The CDR3 DNA reads as TGTGCCTGGAGTGTACGTGGTGCTGAAGCTTTCTTT.

The rearrangement links TRBV2 to TRBJ2-5; TRBD1 might be the D (6 bases). The CDR3 has 14 residues. Looked up from germline, CDR1 is SNHLY and CDR2 is FYNNEI. V was clipped by 6 bases and J by 2 bases, with 13 bases between them. This chain's CDR3 is CASRQRQEQETQYF. CDR3 nucleotides: TGTGCCAGCAGGCAACGACAGGAACAAGAGACCCAGTACTTC.